A single sample gave rise to the 19 T cell receptor beta chains below, sequenced in a study of cytomegalovirus exposure and HLA in healthy donors. PCR primers comprised 60 Vbeta and 13 Jbeta primers. Sequencing used immunoSEQ multiplex PCR; TCRdb keeps in-frame clones, though not all of them. The table has more than 150,000 clones, 84% seen once; the top ten hold 0.38%. The sequencing input was PBMCs. The receptors were sampled from a boy younger than 10 in good health and CMV-seronegative.

The genes are TRBV5-1 and TRBJ2-3, with 9 bases that match TRBD1. V shed 2 bases, J shed 3 bases, and the junction held 4 bases outside the gene matches. The CDR3 spans 15 residues. Per germline, CDR1 SGHRS and CDR2 YFSETQ. As DNA, the CDR3 is TGCGCCAGCAGCTTAACAGGGGGCGAAACAGATACGCAGTATTTT. Amino acids: CASSLTGGETDTQYF.

The rearrangement uses TRBV28 and TRBJ2-2, with a possible D match to TRBD2 (6 bases). Germline V gene data show CDR1 as MDHEN and CDR2 as SYDVKM. Deletions cut 8 bases from V and 1 base from J, with 11 bases between. CDR3 length: 14 amino acids. The CDR3 bases are TGTGCCAGCCTCTTTAGCGGGAACACCGGGGAGCTGTTTTTT. Encoded protein: CASLFSGNTGELFF. Based on the CDR3 plus reference TRBV28 and TRBJ2-2, the full variable domain is DVKVTQSSRYLVKRTGEKVFLECVQDMDHENMFWYRQDPGLGLRLIYFSYDVKMKEKGDIPEGYSVSREKKERFSLILESASTNQTSMYLCASLFSGNTGELFFGEGSRLTVL.

V is TRBV4-1 and J is TRBJ2-7; D uncertain. This CDR3 region has 15 residues. Germline assignment: CDR1 MGHRA and CDR2 YSYEKL. The ends were cut back, 0 bases at V and 2 bases at J, with 11 bases in the middle. Here the CDR3 DNA reads TGCGCCAGCAGCCAAGAAACCCAGGCGCCCTACGAGCAGTACTTC. As protein: CASSQETQAPYEQYF.

J is TRBJ2-7 and V is TRBV5-1; 8 bases are a match to TRBD2. The germline V gene has CDR1 SGHRS and CDR2 YFSETQ. V shed 4 bases, J shed 2 bases, and the junction held 11 bases outside the gene matches. The CDR3 is 16 residues long. The CDR3 loop is CASSRSQGLGAYEQYF. The CDR3 DNA follows: TGCGCCAGCAGCCGAAGCCAGGGACTAGGAGCCTACGAGCAGTACTTC.

This chain uses TRBV30 with TRBJ2-7; tentative D call: TRBD2 (6 bases). The germline V and J ends were trimmed by 5 bases and 3 bases, with 17 bases remaining between them. Germline lookup yields CDR1 GTSNPN and CDR2 SVGIG (reference sequence). This CDR3 region has 14 residues. The CDR3 sequence: CAWRWDGGDYEQYF. CDR3 DNA sequence: TGTGCCTGGCGATGGGACGGAGGGGACTACGAGCAGTACTTC.

This clone turned up a few times. The chain recombines TRBV6-6 with TRBJ2-7, with 10 bases fitting TRBD2. The CDR3 has 13 residues. Losses at the gene ends were 8 bases for V and 5 bases for J; bases not matched to a gene: 6. Germline values: CDR1 MNHNY, CDR2 SVGAGI (reference sequence). Here the CDR3 reads CASAFLAGDEQYF. The CDR3 DNA reads as TGTGCCAGCGCTTTTCTAGCGGGAGACGAGCAGTACTTC.

This clone was detected only once. The chain combines TRBV10-3 with TRBJ2-2, with 7 bases fitting TRBD1. With 4 bases clipped from V and 10 bases from J, the junction kept 6 bases outside the gene matches. CDR1 ENHRY and CDR2 SYGVKD come from the germline V gene. CDR3 length: 13 residues. CDR3: CAISGQGAAELFF. DNA for the CDR3: TGTGCCATCAGTGGACAGGGAGCGGCGGAGCTGTTTTTT.

This chain joins TRBV28 and TRBJ1-1, with unresolved D. This CDR3 comprises 15 residues. Deletions cut 5 bases from V and 10 bases from J, with 23 bases between. The germline V gene encodes CDR1 MDHEN and CDR2 SYDVKM. Written as DNA, the CDR3 is TGTGCCAGCAGTCCAGGTCCCCTACAGCCCCACGGAGCTTTCTTT. Translating gives CASSPGPLQPHGAFF.

This CDR3 is CSVTTSGRALYEQYF. The CDR3 bases are TGCAGCGTCACGACTAGCGGGAGGGCCCTCTACGAGCAGTACTTC. This chain uses TRBV29-1 with TRBJ2-7, with TRBD2 matching 14 bases. The V segment lost 6 bases and the J segment 3 bases; nucleotides outside the gene matches: 7. CDR1 is SQVTM and CDR2 is ANQGSEA in the germline V gene. The CDR3 length is 15 residues.

This clone was detected a few times. The chain is built from TRBV5-6 and TRBJ1-1, with TRBD1 identical over 9 bases. This CDR3 comprises 15 residues. Germline V gene data show CDR1 as SGHDT and CDR2 as YYEEEE. The ends lost 2 bases at V and 2 bases at J; junction bases unmatched: 4. This CDR3 is CASSFGTGFNTEAFF. The DNA of the CDR3 is TGTGCCAGCAGCTTCGGGACAGGGTTTAACACTGAAGCTTTCTTT.

The chain couples TRBV7-2 to TRBJ2-1, with TRBD2 matching 8 bases. CDR1 is SGHTA and CDR2 is FQGNSA in the germline V gene. The CDR3 is made up of 17 amino acids. With V trimmed by 0 bases and J by 3 bases, 7 bases remained unmatched. CDR3 bases: TGTGCCAGCAGCTTAGCGCGGCTAGCGGGCTTCTACAATGAGCAGTTCTTC. Amino acids: CASSLARLAGFYNEQFF.

This sequence joins TRBV4-1 and TRBJ2-1, with TRBD2 as a possible D gene (6 bases). Germline V gives CDR1 MGHRA, CDR2 YSYEKL. The CDR3 sequence is 15 residues long. V was clipped by 2 bases and J by 0 bases, with 8 bases between them. The CDR3 DNA sequence: TGCGCCAGCAGCCAAAGGGAGGACTCCTACAATGAGCAGTTCTTC. Translated, it gives CASSQREDSYNEQFF.

This clone was found a few times. The genes are TRBV19 and TRBJ2-6, with D hard to call. Trimming pared 4 bases from V and 3 bases from J, leaving 10 bases between. CDR3 size: 15 residues. CDR1 is LNHDA and CDR2 is SQIVND in the germline V gene (reference sequence). The CDR3 region is CASSTPPNGANVLTF. The CDR3 DNA reads as TGTGCCAGTAGTACCCCCCCCAATGGGGCCAACGTCCTGACTTTC.

The chain uses TRBV29-1 and TRBJ2-3; 8 bases match TRBD2. The CDR3 is 15 residues long. Trimming took 3 bases from V and 3 from J; bases not matched to a gene: 8. Germline V lookup: CDR1 SQVTM, CDR2 ANQGSEA. The DNA of the CDR3 is TGCAGCGTTGATTTGGGCGGGAGGAGGACAGATACGCAGTATTTT. Translating it yields CSVDLGGRRTDTQYF.

This clone is a singleton in its sample. This rearrangement joins TRBV21-1 to TRBJ2-3; the table calls TRBD2, which could not be checked here. TRBV21-1 is classified as a pseudogene. This CDR3 is 17 amino acids long. The CDR3 protein is CASSKIRGEVSTDTQYF. CDR3 in DNA: TGTGCCAGCAGCAAAATACGTGGCGAGGTCTCTACAGATACGCAGTATTTT.

The chain carries TRBV11-2 and TRBJ2-7; TRBD2 agrees at 7 bases. Germline loops: CDR1 SGHAT, CDR2 FQNNGV. This CDR3 has 15 amino acids. V gave up 5 bases and J gave up 5 bases; unmatched junction bases: 12. CDR3: CASSHYYGRFDEQYF. In DNA form, the CDR3 reads TGTGCCAGCAGCCACTATTACGGGAGGTTCGACGAGCAGTACTTC.

The chain recombines TRBV5-4 with TRBJ2-1, with a possible D match to TRBD2 (6 bases). Germline CDR1 SGHNT, CDR2 YYREEE (reference sequence). Deletions cut 2 bases from V and 4 bases from J, with 13 bases between. CDR3 length equals 15 residues. CDR3 coding DNA: TGTGCCAGCAGCTTCTCGACTAGGAGATACAATGAGCAGTTCTTC. Residues: CASSFSTRRYNEQFF.

This clone was observed a handful of times. The V and J genes are TRBV29-1 and TRBJ2-3; TRBD2 agrees at 15 bases. CDR1 is SQVTM, CDR2 ANQGSEA, per germline. The CDR3 extends over 19 amino acids. Trimming at V came to 1 base and at J to 3 bases, leaving 11 bases not matched to a gene. The CDR3 loop is CSVEGFRGLAGGRTDTQYF. The CDR3 DNA follows: TGCAGCGTTGAAGGATTCCGGGGACTAGCGGGAGGTAGAACAGATACGCAGTATTTT.

This clone was counted between two and nine times. The chain is built from TRBV18 and TRBJ1-5, with a weak D call TRBD1 (5 bases). This CDR3 has 14 amino acids. CDR1 is KGHSH and CDR2 is LQKENI in the germline V gene. V lost 2 bases to trimming and J lost 5 bases, with 10 bases between them. Here the CDR3 DNA reads TGTGCCAGCTCACCAAGGAGGGGCGATCAGCCCCAGCATTTT. This gives the protein CASSPRRGDQPQHF. Supplemented by reference TRBV18 and TRBJ1-5, the full variable domain reads NAGVMQNPRHLVRRRGQEARLRCSPMKGHSHVYWYRQLPEEGLKFMVYLQKENIIDESGMPKERFSAEFPKEGPSILRIQQVVRGDSAAYFCASSPRRGDQPQHFGDGTRLSIL.